This passage covers 16 T cell receptor beta chains from one sample sequenced in a study of Graves' ophthalmopathy and Graves' hyperthyroidism. Investigators amplified TCR beta CDR3 regions from RNA transcripts. Scientists carried out first-round RT-PCR using HTBI primers and then a second-round multiplex PCR. TCRdb re-analysed the multiplex PCR reads in MiXCR, keeping a single row per CDR3 protein. The table lists roughly 1.1 million distinct CDR3 sequences, roughly 35% of them singletons. Sequencing was performed on peripheral blood or thyroid tissue (not recorded which). These receptors all come from an adult man with Graves' hyperthyroidism.

The chain recombines TRBV20-1 with TRBJ1-4; perhaps TRBD1 as D (5 bases). The length of the CDR3 is 12 residues. Per the germline V gene, CDR1 is DFQATT and CDR2 is SNEGSKA (reference sequence). The CDR3 loop reads CSVGGLNEKLFF. The DNA of the CDR3 is TGCAGCGTCGGGGGTCTTAATGAAAAACTGTTTTTT.

This clonotype was counted many times. V gene TRBV19 combines with J gene TRBJ1-2; the D is unclear. This CDR3 is built from 14 residues. V was trimmed by 10 bases and J by 3 bases, leaving 18 bases between them. From germline, CDR1 is LNHDA and CDR2 SQIVND (reference sequence). CDR3 region: CATRVWAEDYGYTF. Written as DNA, the CDR3 is TGTGCCACCCGGGTGTGGGCCGAGGACTATGGCTACACCTTC. Using reference TRBV19 and TRBJ1-2 for the parts outside the CDR3, the full variable domain is DGGITQSPKYLFRKEGQNVTLSCEQNLNHDAMYWYRQDPGQGLRLIYYSQIVNDFQKGDIAEGYSVSREKKESFPLTVTSAQKNPTAFYLCATRVWAEDYGYTFGSGTRLTVV.

For this clonotype: This sequence may be a read error, since a much larger clone differs from it by one base. The CDR3 end shows no conserved phenylalanine or tryptophan, and so a read error is likely. CDR3 sequence: CASSYSMVTEAFL. CDR3 nucleotides: TGTGCCAGCAGTTACTCGATGGTCACTGAAGCTTTCCTT. V and J are TRBV10-3 and TRBJ1-1; no firm D call. In germline, CDR1 is ENHRY, CDR2 SYGVKD. The CDR3 runs to 13 residues.

This clonotype was detected ten times or more. The chain carries TRBV7-9 and TRBJ2-7; D is tentatively TRBD1 or TRBD2 (6 bases each). The V end lost 5 bases, the J end lost 0 bases, and 17 bases lay between the germline ends. This CDR3 is built from 16 residues. Germline loops: CDR1 SEHNR, CDR2 FQNEAQ (reference sequence). CDR3 bases: TGTGCCAGCAGCCCCGGGTGGGGGGCAGACTCCTACGAGCAGTACTTC. Translation: CASSPGWGADSYEQYF.

This clonotype occurred once. J is TRBJ1-6 and V is TRBV10-3; 9 nucleotides line up with TRBD1. This CDR3 has 14 residues. From germline, CDR1 is ENHRY and CDR2 SYGVKD. J was trimmed by 10 bases and V by 6 bases; bases with no gene match: 7. CDR3 sequence reads: CAIRGQGVGSPLHF. The DNA for the CDR3 is TGTGCCATCAGGGGACAGGGTGTAGGCTCACCCCTCCACTTT.

The V gene is TRBV6-5, the J gene TRBJ1-1; unclear D gene. The CDR3 spans 13 residues. Trimming shortened V by 8 bases and J by 1 base, and 11 bases separated the two germline ends. From germline, CDR1 is MNHEY and CDR2 SVGAGI. This chain's CDR3 is CASGVNQNTEAFF. The CDR3 nucleotides are TGTGCCAGCGGGGTAAATCAGAACACTGAAGCTTTCTTT.

In DNA, the CDR3 is TGTGCCAGCAGCTTCCATCTAGCGGGAGAAGAGACCCAGTACTTC. This translates into CASSFHLAGEETQYF. The chain combines TRBV7-9 with TRBJ2-5; 10 nucleotides match TRBD2. The CDR3 has 15 amino acids. The V segment lost 3 bases and the J segment 3 bases; nucleotides outside the gene matches: 4. Per the germline V gene, CDR1 is SEHNR and CDR2 is FQNEAQ (reference sequence).

The chain joins TRBV10-3 to TRBJ1-4; 9 bases are shared with TRBD1. J gave up 4 bases and V 10 bases, and 16 bases lay outside the gene matches. The CDR3 is 17 residues long. Looked up from germline, CDR1 is ENHRY and CDR2 is SYGVKD. CDR3 protein: CASITGTGLMGNEKLFF. The CDR3 DNA reads as TGTGCCAGCATTACCGGGACAGGGCTCATGGGTAATGAAAAACTGTTTTTT.

This clonotype was observed many times. The chain employs TRBV29-1 and TRBJ2-5; 11 bases align to TRBD1. The CDR3 has 14 amino acids. With 3 bases clipped from V and 5 bases from J, the junction kept 5 bases outside the gene matches. Germline V gene lookup returns CDR1 SQVTM and CDR2 ANQGSEA. CDR3 residues: CSVDLGQGGETQYF. In DNA form, the CDR3 reads TGCAGCGTTGATCTGGGACAGGGGGGCGAGACCCAGTACTTC.

Concerning this clonotype: A much bigger clone sits one base away, suggesting this may be a read error. The V and J genes are TRBV7-9 and TRBJ1-2; no firm D call. The CDR3 extends over 17 amino acids. Germline assignment: CDR1 SEHNR and CDR2 FQNEAQ (reference sequence). The CDR3 DNA is TGTACCAGCATCCTCGGCGGGGATAGTCCCGCTAACTATGGCTACACCTTC. Translated: CTSILGGDSPANYGYTF.

The chain has TRBV25-1 and TRBJ2-7, with 10 nucleotides matching TRBD1. This CDR3 is 17 amino acids long. The ends lost 6 bases at V and 0 bases at J; junction bases unmatched: 11. Germline V CDR1 and CDR2: MGHDK, SYGVNS. The CDR3 loop reads CASSPQGQGVPSYEQYF. CDR3 nucleotides: TGTGCCAGCAGCCCCCAAGGACAGGGGGTCCCCTCCTACGAGCAGTACTTC.

In its sample, this clonotype was seen many times. The chain uses TRBV19 and TRBJ1-1, with D unclear. The CDR3 is 13 residues long. Germline V gives CDR1 LNHDA, CDR2 SQIVND (reference sequence). The V and J ends lost 1 base and 4 bases respectively, with 7 bases between them. CDR3 bases: TGTGCCAGTAGTATAGTGTCGTCCACTGAAGCTTTCTTT. It yields the protein CASSIVSSTEAFF.

This rearrangement joins TRBV20-1 to TRBJ2-7, with 7 bases matching TRBD1. There are 11 residues in the CDR3. V shed 6 bases and J 6 bases; nucleotides not matched to a gene: 5. The germline V gene encodes CDR1 DFQATT and CDR2 SNEGSKA (reference sequence). DNA for the CDR3: TGCAGTGCGGGGACAGTGGCCGAGCAGTACTTC. Translated: CSAGTVAEQYF.

This clonotype was counted many times. The rearrangement links TRBV25-1 to TRBJ2-7, with 9 bases that match TRBD1. The V and J ends lost 2 bases and 5 bases, in that order; junction bases with no gene match: 10. The CDR3 totals 16 residues. The germline V gene has CDR1 MGHDK and CDR2 SYGVNS. The CDR3 DNA is TGTGCCAGCAGTGAAACACCGGGACAGGGTTTAGACGAGCAGTACTTC. Its protein product is CASSETPGQGLDEQYF.

This clonotype occurred a few times. The chain uses TRBV11-2 and TRBJ1-2; D is uncertain. The CDR3 spans 15 residues. Germline CDR1 and CDR2: SGHAT and FQNNGV. The V end lost 1 base, the J end lost 4 bases, and 13 bases lay between the germline ends. Here the CDR3 reads CASSLAVGSAYGYTF. For the CDR3, the DNA is TGTGCCAGCAGCTTAGCGGTAGGGTCGGCCTATGGCTACACCTTC.

This clonotype showed up just a few times. Compared with germline, one end of the junction differs, possibly owing to a read error. The chain combines TRBV7-4 with TRBJ1-5; D is undetermined. The germline V gene encodes CDR1 SGHVT and CDR2 SQSDAQ. The CDR3 runs 15 residues. In nucleotides, the CDR3 is TGTGCCAACAGCTTAGGTGGCAGCAGCAATCAGCCCCAGCATTTT. Translating it yields CANSLGGSSNQPQHF.